Presented here are 9 T cell receptor beta chains from one specimen sequenced in a study of cytomegalovirus exposure and HLA in healthy donors. 13 Jbeta primers and 60 Vbeta primers were used for the PCR. This table comes from immunoSEQ multiplex PCR, and its TCRdb copy is limited to in-frame clones, with some not included. The sample has almost 200,000 clones; roughly 85% are singletons. Sequencing input: PBMCs. Every receptor here comes from a woman in her forties or fifties in good health and CMV-seronegative.

This clone was counted only a few times. V gene TRBV28 combines with J gene TRBJ2-1, with D unclear. The germline V and J ends were trimmed by 5 bases and 5 bases, with 7 bases remaining between them. The length of the CDR3 is 12 residues. Per germline, CDR1 MDHEN and CDR2 SYDVKM. The DNA of the CDR3 is TGTGCCAGCAGTCTTCGGGACAATGAGCAGTTCTTC. Amino acids: CASSLRDNEQFF.

V usage is TRBV2 and J usage is TRBJ1-1; D is unresolved. The V gene lost 4 bases and the J gene lost 1 base, with 13 bases spanning the gap. Per germline, CDR1 SNHLY and CDR2 FYNNEI. CDR3 length equals 15 residues. The CDR3 coding sequence is TGTGCCAGCAGTGCCCTTAGTGTAAGGAACACTGAAGCTTTCTTT. Protein sequence: CASSALSVRNTEAFF.

The chain employs TRBV21-1 and TRBJ1-5; the table's D call, TRBD1, was not checked against the DNA. TRBV21-1 is tagged as a pseudogene. The CDR3 runs 15 residues. CDR3: CASNTRTARNQPQHF. The CDR3 DNA reads as TGTGCCAGCAATACTAGGACAGCGCGCAATCAGCCCCAGCATTTT.

The CDR3 protein is CASSLGAGSYTSGANVLTF. The CDR3 DNA reads TGTGCCAGCAGCTTAGGTGCAGGTTCCTATACTTCTGGGGCCAACGTCCTGACTTTC. This chain connects TRBV7-9 to TRBJ2-6; D remains unclear. CDR1 SEHNR and CDR2 FQNEAQ come from the germline V gene (reference sequence). The CDR3 contains 19 residues. Trimming shortened V by 1 base and J by 1 base, and 17 bases separated the two germline ends.

The sample holds a few counts of this clone. The chain recombines TRBV5-1 with TRBJ2-5; 7 bases match TRBD2. Germline values: CDR1 SGHRS, CDR2 YFSETQ. This CDR3 is built from 14 residues. The ends lost 4 bases at V and 2 bases at J; junction bases unmatched: 5. CDR3 in DNA: TGCGCCAGCAGCCTCTCTAGCGGACAAGAGACCCAGTACTTC. Its translation: CASSLSSGQETQYF.

This rearrangement joins TRBV28 to TRBJ1-6; D possibly corresponds to TRBD1 (6 bases). The CDR3 has 13 amino acids. V was clipped by 7 bases and J by 7 bases, with 11 bases between them. Germline V CDR1 and CDR2: MDHEN, SYDVKM. The CDR3 coding sequence is TGTGCCAGCAAACAGGGTATCAATTCACCCCTCCACTTT. Translation gives CASKQGINSPLHF.

The chain links TRBV27 to TRBJ2-7; 10 bases are a match to TRBD2. Germline V gives CDR1 MNHEY, CDR2 SMNVEV (reference sequence). This CDR3 contains 15 residues. J lost 4 bases, V lost 0 bases, and 3 bases had no gene match. CDR3 sequence reads: CASSLSASGSYEQYF. CDR3 DNA: TGTGCCAGCAGTTTATCGGCTAGCGGGAGTTACGAGCAGTACTTC.

The V call is TRBV6-5, the J call TRBJ1-1, with no clear D. V lost 0 bases, J lost 2 bases, and 10 bases lay in between. The CDR3 has 15 amino acids. Germline V lookup: CDR1 MNHEY, CDR2 SVGAGI. The CDR3 protein is CASSYSSQLNTEAFF. In nucleotides, the CDR3 is TGTGCCAGCAGTTACTCGAGCCAACTCAACACTGAAGCTTTCTTT.

The chain has TRBV19 and TRBJ1-3; D remains unclear. Per the germline V gene, CDR1 is LNHDA and CDR2 is SQIVND (reference sequence). This CDR3 has 15 residues. V was cut by 1 base and J by 4 bases, with 11 bases left in between. CDR3 sequence reads: CASSIGDAAGNTIYF. The CDR3 coding sequence is TGTGCCAGTAGTATAGGCGACGCAGCGGGAAACACCATATATTTT. Complete variable domain (other parts from reference TRBV19 and TRBJ1-3): DGGITQSPKYLFRKEGQNVTLSCEQNLNHDAMYWYRQDPGQGLRLIYYSQIVNDFQKGDIAEGYSVSREKKESFPLTVTSAQKNPTAFYLCASSIGDAAGNTIYFGEGSWLTVV.